This T cell receptor beta chain was captured in a study of blood T cell repertoires in COVID-19. Study-wide background: The analysed material was cDNA or gDNA that came from T cells, B-cell-depleted T cells, or PBMCs.

The germline CDR1 and CDR2 sequences are SGHAT and FQNNGV. Trimming took off 1 base at V and 5 bases at J, with 11 bases between the two ends. CDR3 length: 14 residues. Donors were grouped by their self-reported clinical history. Cohort 3 donors were reported recovered after two negative PCRs, clearance, or symptom resolution. How the authors handled the data: Estimation of nucleated cell counts relied on the amplification of reference gene primers. The assay was immunoSEQ multiplex PCR, and TCRdb's table has in-frame clones only and misses some. Clone size and V and J calls were adopted from that table, with D and trimming inferred from the DNA. Seen here are about 170,000 clones, roughly 88% observed once, and the top ten hold roughly 15%.

The chain uses TRBV11-2 and TRBJ1-2; D is possibly TRBD1 (5 bases). The clonotype originates from a man aged 50 or older who had recovered from COVID-19. The material sequenced was PBMCs or T cells enriched from blood (not recorded which). CDR3 residues: CASSLVSGGYGYTF. CDR3 sequence (DNA): TGTGCCAGCAGCTTAGTTTCCGGGGGTTATGGCTACACCTTC.